Shown below are 6 T cell receptor beta chains from a single sample sequenced in a study of cytomegalovirus exposure and HLA in healthy donors. Libraries were prepared by immunoSEQ multiplex PCR; TCRdb keeps only in-frame clonotypes and omits some of them. The table lists about 120,000 clones, roughly 82% of them singletons, with nearly 5% in the top ten. What was sequenced was PBMCs. All receptors derive from a man between 18 and 35 years old in good health and CMV-seronegative.

The rearrangement uses TRBV7-9 and TRBJ1-2; 9 positions match TRBD1. This CDR3 contains 15 residues. The V gene end was trimmed by 0 bases and the J gene end by 8 bases; junction bases not matched to a gene: 7. CDR1 and CDR2 from the germline V gene are SEHNR and FQNEAQ (reference sequence). CDR3 nucleotides: TGTGCCAGCAGCTTAGCGGGACAGGGAGTAAGAGGCTACACCTTC. Amino acids: CASSLAGQGVRGYTF.

The chain carries TRBV27 and TRBJ2-7, with 10 bases aligning to TRBD1. Germline V CDR1 and CDR2: MNHEY, SMNVEV (reference sequence). V was clipped by 7 bases and J by 3 bases; unmatched bases: 9. This CDR3 comprises 15 residues. The CDR3: CASITFRDRGYEQYF. The CDR3 DNA sequence: TGTGCCAGCATTACTTTTAGGGACAGGGGCTACGAGCAGTACTTC.

CDR3 residues: CAWERTGNFF. DNA of the CDR3: TGTGCCTGGGAAAGGACAGGAAATTTCTTT. The chain links TRBV30 to TRBJ1-1; 7 bases line up with TRBD1. Germline assignment: CDR1 GTSNPN and CDR2 SVGIG (reference sequence). CDR3 length: 10 residues. With V trimmed by 5 bases and J by 13 bases, 7 bases remained unmatched.

The rearrangement uses TRBV27 and TRBJ2-3; D is unclear. CDR3 length equals 11 residues. Trimming removed 6 bases from V and 3 bases from J, with 4 bases in between. Germline V gene data show CDR1 as MNHEY and CDR2 as SMNVEV (reference sequence). CDR3 residues: CASSSTDTQYF. CDR3 bases: TGTGCCAGCAGCTCGACAGATACGCAGTATTTT.

The rearrangement links TRBV2 to TRBJ2-1; maybe TRBD2 (5 bases). V was clipped by 7 bases and J by 0 bases, with 13 bases between them. CDR1 and CDR2 (germline): SNHLY, FYNNEI. The CDR3 has 15 amino acids. The CDR3 region is CASTTSLSSYNEQFF. The DNA of the CDR3 is TGTGCCAGCACAACTAGTTTGTCCTCCTACAATGAGCAGTTCTTC.

This chain joins TRBV16 and TRBJ1-2; 9 positions match TRBD1. The length of the CDR3 is 20 residues. CDR1 is KGHSY, CDR2 FQNENV, per germline. The ends lost 4 bases at V and 8 bases at J; junction bases unmatched: 26. CDR3 sequence: CASSLIADGSSGQGACGYTF. CDR3 in DNA: TGTGCCAGCAGCCTAATTGCCGACGGATCATCGGGACAGGGTGCATGCGGCTACACCTTC.